This section outlines one T cell receptor beta chain sequence together with its context. Its antigen is as yet unknown. Sequenced by immunoSEQ multiplex PCR; TCRdb stores in-frame clones only, minus some. The profile covers tens of thousands of clones, with approximately 85% appearing a single time and around 1.2% taken by the ten largest. Germline CDR1 and CDR2: LNHNV and YYDKDF (reference sequence). The CDR3 covers 14 residues. V dropped 3 bases and J dropped 4 bases, with 12 bases sitting between them. This sample stems from a study of STAT5B mutations in CD4+ large granular lymphocyte leukemia. Overall study findings and caveats: CD4-sorted patient repertoires seemed more clonal than healthy CD4+ repertoires.

The rearrangement links TRBV15 to TRBJ1-2; D might be TRBD1 (5 bases). This receptor was obtained from a human donor in good health. Sequenced material: CD4+ T cells from blood buffy coats. CDR3: CATSRDTGPYGYTF. The CDR3 DNA reads as TGTGCCACCAGCAGGGACACAGGCCCCTATGGCTACACCTTC.